The 5 T cell receptor beta chains below come from one sample, sequenced in a study of OX40 agonist ivuxolimab in advanced cancers. Clones were sequenced by immunoSEQ multiplex PCR, and TCRdb holds only the in-frame ones, with some missing. This table has 65,000 to 100,000 clones, 90% appearing once. Sequenced material: CD4+ or CD8+ T cells sorted from blood, taken in a trial of the OX40 agonist ivuxolimab. These receptors came from an adult with an advanced solid tumor such as melanoma, head and neck, liver or kidney cancer.

The genes are TRBV19 and TRBJ2-3; no clear D. Germline values: CDR1 LNHDA, CDR2 SQIVND (reference sequence). V lost 4 bases and J 6 bases, leaving 8 bases between the germline ends. The CDR3 loop spans 12 amino acids. CDR3 amino acids: CASSRSGDTQYF. Here the CDR3 DNA reads TGTGCCAGTAGTAGATCCGGGGATACGCAGTATTTT.

A few counts support this clone. This chain joins TRBV25-1 and TRBJ2-6, with D hard to call. CDR3 size: 15 residues. CDR1 and CDR2 (germline): MGHDK, SYGVNS. V lost 5 bases, J lost 0 bases, and 8 bases lay in between. CDR3 coding DNA: TGTGCCAGCAGTACACAGTCCTCTGGGGCCAACGTCCTGACTTTC. The encoded protein is CASSTQSSGANVLTF. The whole variable domain, remainder taken from reference TRBV25-1 and TRBJ2-6, is EADIYQTPRYLVIGTGKKITLECSQTMGHDKMYWYQQDPGMELHLIHYSYGVNSTEKGDLSSESTVSRIRTEHFPLTLESARPSHTSQYLCASSTQSSGANVLTFGAGSRLTVL.

This chain uses TRBV28 with TRBJ1-1; 9 nucleotides align to TRBD1. Germline values: CDR1 MDHEN, CDR2 SYDVKM. The CDR3 covers 14 residues. Trimming cost V 6 bases and J 10 bases; bases outside gene matches: 12. The CDR3 loop reads CASSLGQGIVGAFF. The CDR3 DNA follows: TGTGCCAGCAGCCTAGGACAGGGGATAGTGGGAGCTTTCTTT.

V usage is TRBV5-6 and J usage is TRBJ2-1; the match to TRBD2 covers 7 bases. This CDR3 spans 15 amino acids. V was pared by 0 bases and J by 2 bases, with 2 bases of the junction left unmatched. Per the germline V gene, CDR1 is SGHDT and CDR2 is YYEEEE. The CDR3 spells CASSLALAAYNEQFF. The DNA for the CDR3 is TGTGCCAGCAGCTTGGCGCTAGCGGCCTACAATGAGCAGTTCTTC.

This chain joins TRBV5-1 and TRBJ2-1; 11 bases are a match to TRBD2. Looked up from germline, CDR1 is SGHRS and CDR2 is YFSETQ. After removal of 4 bases from V and 8 bases from J, the junction contained 14 bases not matched to a gene. The CDR3 spans 17 residues. The CDR3 region has the DNA TGCGCCAGCAGCCTCACGGCTAGCGGGGGGCAGGTGGATGAGCAGTTCTTC. Translation: CASSLTASGGQVDEQFF.